Here is one TCR beta chain with its context. Its antigen remains unidentified. These data are taken from a study of CD8+ T cells in alopecia areata. Study context: For the treated group, dosing was oral tofacitinib at 5 to 10 mg twice daily.

Whole-study results and caveats: Possibly because of HLA-related factors, TCR sharing was less clear across patients than in mice. More clonal than normal scalp was lesional scalp, particularly alopecia totalis/universalis.

Sequencing templates came from extracted RNA that was reverse transcribed into cDNA. The data were produced by immunoSEQ multiplex PCR, yet TCRdb's version contains in-frame clones alone and is incomplete. The repertoire holds approximately 63,000 clones, with 55% to 65% as singletons. V shed 5 bases and J shed 5 bases, with 15 bases lying between them. The CDR3 consists of 14 residues. CDR1 MNHEY and CDR2 SMNVEV come from the germline V gene (reference sequence). From alopecia areata patients, lesional scalp punch biopsies and peripheral blood were collected. This rearrangement joins TRBV27 to TRBJ1-1; D might be TRBD1 (5 bases). This receptor was taken from a human donor with alopecia areata. This specimen was CD8+ T cells sorted from blood, taken at week 0. DNA of the CDR3: TGTGCCAGCAGTCCCGTCGGGGGTGGGACTGAAGCTTTCTTT. Translation gives CASSPVGGGTEAFF.